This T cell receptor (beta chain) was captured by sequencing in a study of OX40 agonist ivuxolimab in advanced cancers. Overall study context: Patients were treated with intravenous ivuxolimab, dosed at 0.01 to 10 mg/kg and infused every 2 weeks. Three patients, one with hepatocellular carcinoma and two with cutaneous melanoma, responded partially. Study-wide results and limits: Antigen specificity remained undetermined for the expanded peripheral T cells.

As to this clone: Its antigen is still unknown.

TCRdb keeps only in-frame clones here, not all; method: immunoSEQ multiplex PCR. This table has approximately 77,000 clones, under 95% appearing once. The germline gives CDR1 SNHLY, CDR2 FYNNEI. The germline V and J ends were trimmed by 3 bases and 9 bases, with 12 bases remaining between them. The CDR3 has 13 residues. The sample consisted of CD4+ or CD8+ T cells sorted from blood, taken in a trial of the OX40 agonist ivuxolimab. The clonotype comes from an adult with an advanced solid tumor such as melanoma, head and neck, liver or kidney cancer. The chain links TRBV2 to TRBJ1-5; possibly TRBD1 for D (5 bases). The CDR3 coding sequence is TGTGCCAGCAGTGACGGGACCCTGTGGCCCCAGCATTTT. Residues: CASSDGTLWPQHF.